This T cell receptor (beta chain) came from a study of human T cells and chemical hapten exposure. This clonotype was found many times. TCRdb called the RACE reads again in MiXCR, with one record for every CDR3 protein. The table includes tens of thousands of distinct CDR3 sequences, 7.4% detected once. The CDR3 covers 15 residues. Trimming shortened V by 6 bases and J by 6 bases, and 15 bases separated the two germline ends. The time point was: healthy volunteer bleed at 2 weeks. Extraction yielded total RNA from whole blood (unfractionated). This TCR derives from a human donor in good health. Some clones in this sample may be carry-over from other donors' samples. The specimen was whole blood. The J gene is TRBJ1-6, the V gene TRBV12-3 or TRBV12-4; D may be TRBD1 (6 bases). In DNA, the CDR3 is TGTGCCAGCAGCTTTCTACAGGGAGGTAATTCACCCCTCCACTTT. The encoded protein is CASSFLQGGNSPLHF.